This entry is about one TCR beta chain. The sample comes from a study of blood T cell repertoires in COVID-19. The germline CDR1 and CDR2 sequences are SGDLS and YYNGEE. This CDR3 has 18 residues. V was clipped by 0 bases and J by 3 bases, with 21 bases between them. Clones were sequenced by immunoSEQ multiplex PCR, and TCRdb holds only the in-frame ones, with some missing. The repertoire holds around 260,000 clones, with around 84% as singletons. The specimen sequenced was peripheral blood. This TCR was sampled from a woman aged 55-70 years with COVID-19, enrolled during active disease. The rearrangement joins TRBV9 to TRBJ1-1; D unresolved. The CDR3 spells CASSVDSLGGTRDTEAFF. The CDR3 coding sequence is TGTGCCAGCAGCGTAGATTCCTTAGGTGGCACCCGGGACACTGAAGCTTTCTTT.